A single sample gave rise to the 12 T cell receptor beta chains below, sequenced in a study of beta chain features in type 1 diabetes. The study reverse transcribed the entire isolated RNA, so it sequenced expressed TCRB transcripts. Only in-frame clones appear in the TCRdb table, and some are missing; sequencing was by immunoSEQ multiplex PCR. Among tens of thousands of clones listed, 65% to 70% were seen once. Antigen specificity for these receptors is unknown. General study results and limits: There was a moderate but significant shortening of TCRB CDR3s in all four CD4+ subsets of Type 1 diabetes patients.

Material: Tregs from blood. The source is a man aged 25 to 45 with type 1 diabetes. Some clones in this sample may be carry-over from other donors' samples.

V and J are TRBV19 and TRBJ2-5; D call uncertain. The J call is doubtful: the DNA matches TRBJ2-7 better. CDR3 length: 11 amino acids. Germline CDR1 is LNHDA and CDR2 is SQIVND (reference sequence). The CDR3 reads CASSSSYEQYF. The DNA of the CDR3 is TGTGCCAGTAGCTCCTCCTACGAGCAGTACTTC.

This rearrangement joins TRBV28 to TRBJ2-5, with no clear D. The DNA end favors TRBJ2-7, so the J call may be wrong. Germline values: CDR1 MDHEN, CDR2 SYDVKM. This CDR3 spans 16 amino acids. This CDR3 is CASSRQMTVSGYEQYF. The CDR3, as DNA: TGTGCCAGCAGTCGGCAGATGACCGTTTCAGGCTACGAGCAGTACTTC.

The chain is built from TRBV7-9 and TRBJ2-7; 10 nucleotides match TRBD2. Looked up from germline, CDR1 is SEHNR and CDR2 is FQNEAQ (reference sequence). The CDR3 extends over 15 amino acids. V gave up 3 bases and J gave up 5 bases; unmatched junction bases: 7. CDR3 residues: CASSFPSGGAHEQYF. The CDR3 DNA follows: TGTGCCAGCAGCTTTCCTAGCGGGGGAGCCCACGAGCAGTACTTC.

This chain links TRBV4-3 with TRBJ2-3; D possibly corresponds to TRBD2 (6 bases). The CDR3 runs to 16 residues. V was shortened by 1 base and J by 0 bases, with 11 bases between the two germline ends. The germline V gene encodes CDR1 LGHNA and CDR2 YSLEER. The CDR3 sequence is CASSQAGRGSTDTQYF. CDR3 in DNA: TGCGCCAGCAGCCAAGCCGGGCGGGGAAGCACAGATACGCAGTATTTT.

The CDR3 DNA is TGTGCCAGCAGACTAGCACCGGGTGAGCAGTACTTC. Residues: CASRLAPGEQYF. V is TRBV2 and J is TRBJ2-7; perhaps TRBD2 as D (6 bases). The CDR3 contains 12 residues. V was cut by 6 bases and J by 7 bases, with 13 bases left in between. The germline CDR1 and CDR2 sequences are SNHLY and FYNNEI.

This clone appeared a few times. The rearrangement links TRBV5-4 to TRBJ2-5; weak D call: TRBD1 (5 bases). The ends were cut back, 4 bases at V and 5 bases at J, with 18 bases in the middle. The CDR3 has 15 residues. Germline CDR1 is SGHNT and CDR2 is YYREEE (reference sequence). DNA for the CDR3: TGTGCCAGCAGCCCGAGGACACTCCCCGGGGAGACCCAGTACTTC. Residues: CASSPRTLPGETQYF.

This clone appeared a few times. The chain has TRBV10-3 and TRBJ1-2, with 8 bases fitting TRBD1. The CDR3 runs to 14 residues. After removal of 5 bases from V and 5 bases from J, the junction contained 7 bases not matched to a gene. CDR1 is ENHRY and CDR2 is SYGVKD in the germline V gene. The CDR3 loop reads CAISSGQGAYGYTF. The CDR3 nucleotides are TGTGCCATCAGTTCAGGACAGGGAGCATATGGCTACACCTTC.

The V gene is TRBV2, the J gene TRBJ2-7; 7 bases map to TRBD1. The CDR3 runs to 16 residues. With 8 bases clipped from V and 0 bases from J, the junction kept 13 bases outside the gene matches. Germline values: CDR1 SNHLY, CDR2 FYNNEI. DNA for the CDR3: TGTGCCAGCGGGGAAAGACAGGGTATCACCTCCTACGAGCAGTACTTC. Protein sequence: CASGERQGITSYEQYF. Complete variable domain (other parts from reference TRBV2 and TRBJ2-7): EPEVTQTPSHQVTQMGQEVILRCVPISNHLYFYWYRQILGQKVEFLVSFYNNEISEKSEIFDDQFSVERPDGSNFTLKIRSTKLEDSAMYFCASGERQGITSYEQYFGPGTRLTVT.

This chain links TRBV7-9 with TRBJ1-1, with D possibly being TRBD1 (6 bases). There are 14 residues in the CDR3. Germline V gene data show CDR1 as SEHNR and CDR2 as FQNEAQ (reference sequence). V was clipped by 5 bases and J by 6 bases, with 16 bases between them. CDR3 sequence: CASSPRQATSEAFF. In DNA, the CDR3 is TGTGCCAGCAGCCCCCGACAGGCTACCTCTGAAGCTTTCTTT.

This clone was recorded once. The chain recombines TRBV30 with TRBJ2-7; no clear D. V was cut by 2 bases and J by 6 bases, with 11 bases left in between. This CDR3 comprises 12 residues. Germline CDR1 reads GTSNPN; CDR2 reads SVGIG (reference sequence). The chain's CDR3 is CAWSLTLREQYF. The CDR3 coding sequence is TGTGCCTGGAGTTTAACCCTACGCGAGCAGTACTTC.

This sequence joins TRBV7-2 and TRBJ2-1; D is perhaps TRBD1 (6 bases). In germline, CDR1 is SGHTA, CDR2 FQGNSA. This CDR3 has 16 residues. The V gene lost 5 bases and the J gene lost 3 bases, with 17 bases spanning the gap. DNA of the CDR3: TGTGCCAGCAGCCGATGGGGGCTTTCTGGCTACAATGAGCAGTTCTTC. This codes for CASSRWGLSGYNEQFF.

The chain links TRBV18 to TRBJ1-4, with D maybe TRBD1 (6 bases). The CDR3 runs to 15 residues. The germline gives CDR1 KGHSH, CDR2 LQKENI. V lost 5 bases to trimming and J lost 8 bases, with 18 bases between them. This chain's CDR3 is CASSSRPGAREKLFF. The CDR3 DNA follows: TGTGCCAGCTCATCCAGGCCAGGGGCACGGGAAAAACTGTTTTTT.